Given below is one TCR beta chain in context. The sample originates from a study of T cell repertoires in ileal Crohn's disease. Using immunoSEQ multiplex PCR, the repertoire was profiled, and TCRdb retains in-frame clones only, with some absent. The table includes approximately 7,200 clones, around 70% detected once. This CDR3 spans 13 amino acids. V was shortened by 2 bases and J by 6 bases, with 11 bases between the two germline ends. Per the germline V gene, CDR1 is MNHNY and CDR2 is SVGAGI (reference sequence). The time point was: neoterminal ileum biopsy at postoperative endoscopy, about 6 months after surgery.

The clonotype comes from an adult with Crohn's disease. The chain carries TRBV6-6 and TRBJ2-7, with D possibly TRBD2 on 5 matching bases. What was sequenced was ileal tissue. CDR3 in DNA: TGTGCCAGCAGTTACCGGACTCCCCCCGAGCAGTACTTC. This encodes CASSYRTPPEQYF.